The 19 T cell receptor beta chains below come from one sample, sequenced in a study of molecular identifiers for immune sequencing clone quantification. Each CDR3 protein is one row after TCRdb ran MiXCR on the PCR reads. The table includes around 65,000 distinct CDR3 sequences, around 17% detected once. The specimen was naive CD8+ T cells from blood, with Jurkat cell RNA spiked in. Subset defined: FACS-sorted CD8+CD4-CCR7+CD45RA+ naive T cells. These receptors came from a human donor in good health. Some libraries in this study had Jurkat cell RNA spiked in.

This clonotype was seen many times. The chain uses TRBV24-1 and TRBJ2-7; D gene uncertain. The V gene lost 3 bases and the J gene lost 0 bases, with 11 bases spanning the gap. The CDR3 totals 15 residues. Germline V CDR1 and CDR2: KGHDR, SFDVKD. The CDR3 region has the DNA TGTGCCACCAGTGATCCCGAGATTTTCTCCTACGAGCAGTACTTC. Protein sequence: CATSDPEIFSYEQYF.

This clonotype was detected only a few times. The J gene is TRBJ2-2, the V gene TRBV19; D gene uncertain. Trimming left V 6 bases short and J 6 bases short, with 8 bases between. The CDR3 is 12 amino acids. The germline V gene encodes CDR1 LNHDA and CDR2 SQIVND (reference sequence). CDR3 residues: CASSPFPGELFF. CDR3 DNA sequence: TGTGCCAGTAGCCCGTTCCCCGGGGAGCTGTTTTTT.

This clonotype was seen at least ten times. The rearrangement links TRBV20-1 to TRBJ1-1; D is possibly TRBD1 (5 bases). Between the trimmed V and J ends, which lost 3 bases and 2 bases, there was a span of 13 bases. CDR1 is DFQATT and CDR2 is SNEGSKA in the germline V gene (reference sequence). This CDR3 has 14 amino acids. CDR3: CSARYTGLNTEAFF. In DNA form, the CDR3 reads TGCAGTGCTAGGTATACAGGACTAAACACTGAAGCTTTCTTT.

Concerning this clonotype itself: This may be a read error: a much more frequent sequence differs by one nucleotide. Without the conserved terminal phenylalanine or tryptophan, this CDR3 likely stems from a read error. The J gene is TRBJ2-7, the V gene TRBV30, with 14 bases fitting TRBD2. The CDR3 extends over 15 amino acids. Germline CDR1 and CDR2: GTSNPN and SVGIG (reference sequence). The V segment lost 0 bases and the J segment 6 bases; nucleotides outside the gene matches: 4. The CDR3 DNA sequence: TGTGCCTGGAGTGTCGGGACTAGCGGGAGTAGCGAGCAGTACCTC. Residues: CAWSVGTSGSSEQYL.

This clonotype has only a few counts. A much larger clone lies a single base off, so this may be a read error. The CDR3 region is CASSLEYVGERAFSPGANVLTF. The DNA for the CDR3 is TGTGCCAGCAGCTTGGAGTATGTCGGCGAGAGGGCCTTTAGTCCTGGGGCCAACGTCCTGACTTTC. This chain links TRBV5-3 with TRBJ2-6; tentative D call: TRBD2 (5 bases). TRBV5-3 is placed among ORFs of uncertain function. This CDR3 is 22 amino acids long.

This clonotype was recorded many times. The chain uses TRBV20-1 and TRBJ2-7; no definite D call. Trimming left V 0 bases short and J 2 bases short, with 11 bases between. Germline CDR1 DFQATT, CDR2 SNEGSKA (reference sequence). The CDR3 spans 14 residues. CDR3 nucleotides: TGCAGTGCTAGAGATCCGGATAGAGCCTACGAGCAGTACTTC. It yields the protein CSARDPDRAYEQYF.

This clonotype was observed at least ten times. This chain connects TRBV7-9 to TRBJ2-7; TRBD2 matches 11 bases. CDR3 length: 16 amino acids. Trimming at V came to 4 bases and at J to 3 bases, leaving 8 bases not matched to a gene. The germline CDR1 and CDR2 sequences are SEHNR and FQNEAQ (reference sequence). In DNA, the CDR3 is TGTGCCAGCAGCTCACCTCCCACTAGCGGGAGCTACGAGCAGTACTTC. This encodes CASSSPPTSGSYEQYF.

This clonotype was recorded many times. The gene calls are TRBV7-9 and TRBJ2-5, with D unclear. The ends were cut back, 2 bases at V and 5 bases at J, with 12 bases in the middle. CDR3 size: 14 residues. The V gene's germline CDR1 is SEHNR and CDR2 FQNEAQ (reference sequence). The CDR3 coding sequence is TGTGCCAGCAGCTTATTAACCTCGGCGGAGACCCAGTACTTC. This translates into CASSLLTSAETQYF.

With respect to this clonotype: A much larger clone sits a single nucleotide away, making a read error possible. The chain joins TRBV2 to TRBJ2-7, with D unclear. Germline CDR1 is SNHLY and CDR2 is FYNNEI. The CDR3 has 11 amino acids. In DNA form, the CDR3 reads TGTGCCAGCTCCGATGGGTACGGGCAGTACTTC. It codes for CASSDGYGQYF.

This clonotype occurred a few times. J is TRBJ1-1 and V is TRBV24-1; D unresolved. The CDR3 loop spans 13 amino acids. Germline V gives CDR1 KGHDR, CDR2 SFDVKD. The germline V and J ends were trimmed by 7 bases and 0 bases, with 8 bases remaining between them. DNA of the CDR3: TGTGCCACCAGGCGCTCCTTGAACACTGAAGCTTTCTTT. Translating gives CATRRSLNTEAFF.

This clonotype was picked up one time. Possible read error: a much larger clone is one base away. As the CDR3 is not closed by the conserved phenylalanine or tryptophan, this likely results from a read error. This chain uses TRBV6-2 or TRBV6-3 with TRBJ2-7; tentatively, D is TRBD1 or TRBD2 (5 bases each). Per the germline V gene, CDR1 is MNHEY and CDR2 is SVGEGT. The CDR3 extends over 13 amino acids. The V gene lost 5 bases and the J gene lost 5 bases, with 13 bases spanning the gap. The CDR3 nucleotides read TGTGCCAGCAGTAGGGACGGGCTAAACGAGCAGTACATC. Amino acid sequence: CASSRDGLNEQYI.

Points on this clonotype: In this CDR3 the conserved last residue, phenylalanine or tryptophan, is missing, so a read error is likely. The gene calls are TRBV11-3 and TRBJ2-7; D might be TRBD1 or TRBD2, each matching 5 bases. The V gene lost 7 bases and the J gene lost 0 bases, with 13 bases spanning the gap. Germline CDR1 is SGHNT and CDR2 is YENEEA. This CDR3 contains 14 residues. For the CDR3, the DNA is TGTGCCAGCACCGAGGCAGGGACCTCCTACGAGCAGTACTCC. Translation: CASTEAGTSYEQYS.

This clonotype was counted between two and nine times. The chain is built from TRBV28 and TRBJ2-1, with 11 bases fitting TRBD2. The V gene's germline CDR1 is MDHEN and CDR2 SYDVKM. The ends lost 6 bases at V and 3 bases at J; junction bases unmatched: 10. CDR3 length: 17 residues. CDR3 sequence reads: CASRSPGLAEIYNEQFF. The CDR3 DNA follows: TGTGCCAGCAGGAGTCCGGGACTAGCGGAAATCTACAATGAGCAGTTCTTC.

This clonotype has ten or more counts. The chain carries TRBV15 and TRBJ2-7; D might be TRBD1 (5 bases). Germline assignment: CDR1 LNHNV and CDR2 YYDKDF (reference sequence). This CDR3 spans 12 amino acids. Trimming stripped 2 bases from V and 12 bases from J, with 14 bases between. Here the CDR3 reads CATSRSPGFAYF. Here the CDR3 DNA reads TGTGCCACCAGCAGATCTCCAGGGTTTGCGTACTTC.

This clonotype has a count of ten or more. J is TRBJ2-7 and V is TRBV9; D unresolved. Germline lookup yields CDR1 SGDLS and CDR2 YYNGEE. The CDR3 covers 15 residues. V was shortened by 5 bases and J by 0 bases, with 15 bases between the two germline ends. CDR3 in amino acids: CASRYRGRSSYEQYF. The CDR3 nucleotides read TGTGCCAGCAGGTACCGAGGCCGTTCCTCCTACGAGCAGTACTTC.

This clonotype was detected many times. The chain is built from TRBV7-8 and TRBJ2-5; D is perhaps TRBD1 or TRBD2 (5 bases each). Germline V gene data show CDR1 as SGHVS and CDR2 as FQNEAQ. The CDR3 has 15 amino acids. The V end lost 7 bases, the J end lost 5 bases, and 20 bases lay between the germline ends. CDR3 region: CASTLWGRADETQYF. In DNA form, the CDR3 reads TGTGCCAGCACCCTTTGGGGACGGGCAGACGAGACCCAGTACTTC.

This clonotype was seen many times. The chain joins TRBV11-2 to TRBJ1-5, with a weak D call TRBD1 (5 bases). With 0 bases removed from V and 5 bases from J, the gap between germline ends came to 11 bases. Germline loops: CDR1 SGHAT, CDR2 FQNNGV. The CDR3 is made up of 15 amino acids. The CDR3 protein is CASSLEGTVDQPQHF. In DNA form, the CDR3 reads TGTGCCAGCAGCTTAGAGGGGACGGTCGATCAGCCCCAGCATTTT.

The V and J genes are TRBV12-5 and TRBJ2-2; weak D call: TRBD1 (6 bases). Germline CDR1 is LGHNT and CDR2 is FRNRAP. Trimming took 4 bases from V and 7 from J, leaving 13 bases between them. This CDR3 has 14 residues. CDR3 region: CASGWTEGYGELFF. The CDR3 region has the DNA TGTGCTAGTGGTTGGACAGAGGGGTACGGGGAGCTGTTTTTT.

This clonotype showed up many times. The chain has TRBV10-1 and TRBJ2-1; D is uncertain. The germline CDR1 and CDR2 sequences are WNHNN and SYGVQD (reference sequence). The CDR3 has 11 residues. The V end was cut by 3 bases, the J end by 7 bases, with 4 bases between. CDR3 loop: CASSDGNEQFF. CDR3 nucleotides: TGCGCCAGCAGTGATGGGAATGAGCAGTTCTTC.